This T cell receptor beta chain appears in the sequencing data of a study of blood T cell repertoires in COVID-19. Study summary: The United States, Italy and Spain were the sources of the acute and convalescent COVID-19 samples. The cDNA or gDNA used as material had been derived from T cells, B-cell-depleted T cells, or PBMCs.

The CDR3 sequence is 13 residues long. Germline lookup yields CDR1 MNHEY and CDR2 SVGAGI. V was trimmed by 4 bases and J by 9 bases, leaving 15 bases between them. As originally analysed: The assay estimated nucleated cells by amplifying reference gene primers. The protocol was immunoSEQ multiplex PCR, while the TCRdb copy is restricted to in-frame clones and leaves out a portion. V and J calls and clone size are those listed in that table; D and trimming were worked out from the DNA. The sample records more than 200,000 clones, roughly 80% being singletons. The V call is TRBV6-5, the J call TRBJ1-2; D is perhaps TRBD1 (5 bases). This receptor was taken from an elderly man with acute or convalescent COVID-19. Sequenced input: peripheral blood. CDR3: CASSFPQGGRYTF. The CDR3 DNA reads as TGTGCCAGCAGTTTCCCCCAGGGAGGCCGCTACACCTTC.